This T cell receptor (beta chain) was found in a study of post-analysis software for immune sequencing data. V gave up 2 bases and J gave up 6 bases; unmatched junction bases: 13. This CDR3 comprises 17 residues. Germline CDR1 is KGHSH and CDR2 is LQKENI. A note on this clonotype: Its antigen remains unknown.

Overall study findings and caveats: Compared with controls, patients had more of about 5 TRBV segments, including TRBV5-6, TRBV5-1 and TRBV20-1. F measure showed strong co-clustering of same-batch samples. The study found significantly lower normalized Chao1 diversity in multiple sclerosis patients than in controls.

Unique-molecular-identifier-tagged TCR beta cDNA libraries were used. Each CDR3 protein is one row after TCRdb ran MiXCR on the PCR reads. The profile shows hundreds of thousands of distinct CDR3 sequences, just under 30% of them singletons. Sequenced: blood. This chain connects TRBV18 to TRBJ1-5; TRBD1 agrees at 7 bases. This receptor was taken from a girl between 10 and 17 years old with multiple sclerosis. This chain's CDR3 is CASSPSGGGGPGQPQHF. CDR3 DNA sequence: TGTGCCAGCTCACCATCGGGCGGAGGGGGCCCGGGTCAGCCCCAGCATTTT.